The 18 T cell receptor beta chains given below trace back to one sample, sequenced in a study of OX40 agonist ivuxolimab in advanced cancers. Profiled with immunoSEQ multiplex PCR; TCRdb holds only in-frame clones, not every one. The sample carries 35,000 to 45,000 clones, 86% recorded once. The sample in question was CD4+ or CD8+ T cells sorted from blood, obtained in a trial of the OX40 agonist ivuxolimab. These receptors were collected from an adult with an advanced solid tumor such as melanoma, head and neck, liver or kidney cancer.

The CDR3 region is CASSHLRDGRLYGYTF. The CDR3 nucleotides are TGCGCCAGCAGTCACCTCCGGGACGGGAGGCTTTATGGCTACACCTTC. V gene TRBV23-1 combines with J gene TRBJ1-2, with a weak D call TRBD1 (5 bases). TRBV23-1 is an ORF, and what it does is uncertain. The CDR3 totals 16 residues. Between the trimmed V and J ends, which lost 3 bases and 5 bases, there was a span of 19 bases.

CDR3 nucleotide sequence: TGTGCCAGTTCAGTCCCGGGGGGCAATCAGCCCCAGCATTTT. The encoded protein is CASSVPGGNQPQHF. The rearrangement uses TRBV19 and TRBJ1-5; weak D call: TRBD1 (5 bases). The CDR3 totals 14 residues. Trimming pared 8 bases from V and 2 bases from J, leaving 13 bases between. The germline CDR1 and CDR2 sequences are LNHDA and SQIVND (reference sequence).

V usage is TRBV7-2 and J usage is TRBJ2-3; the D gene is possibly TRBD1 (5 bases). V lost 2 bases and J 2 bases, leaving 14 bases between the germline ends. Per the germline V gene, CDR1 is SGHTA and CDR2 is FQGNSA. The CDR3 totals 16 residues. The CDR3 sequence is CASSLIQVSPTDTQYF. The CDR3 DNA is TGTGCCAGCAGCTTAATACAGGTGTCCCCCACAGATACGCAGTATTTT.

This clone was counted only a few times. DNA of the CDR3: TGTGCCAGCAGTTACTTGGGACAGGGGGACTACAATGAGCAGTTCTTC. Protein product: CASSYLGQGDYNEQFF. This chain joins TRBV6-5 and TRBJ2-1; 11 positions agree with TRBD1. With V trimmed by 1 base and J by 3 bases, 2 bases remained unmatched. The V gene's germline CDR1 is MNHEY and CDR2 SVGAGI. The CDR3 length is 16 residues.

The chain employs TRBV9 and TRBJ2-7, with D perhaps matching TRBD2 (6 bases). The germline V gene encodes CDR1 SGDLS and CDR2 YYNGEE. Trimming shortened V by 4 bases and J by 6 bases, and 14 bases separated the two germline ends. There are 13 residues in the CDR3. The CDR3 loop reads CASSPYAGGEQYF. The DNA for the CDR3 is TGTGCCAGCAGCCCCTACGCCGGGGGCGAGCAGTACTTC.

V and J are TRBV28 and TRBJ2-3, with D tentatively TRBD1 or TRBD2 (6 bases each). Germline V gene lookup returns CDR1 MDHEN and CDR2 SYDVKM. The CDR3 sequence is 15 residues long. V was pared by 2 bases and J by 3 bases, with 12 bases between. CDR3 bases: TGTGCCAGCAGTTTAGTGGGGGGCGTAACAGATACGCAGTATTTT. It is translated as CASSLVGGVTDTQYF. Using reference TRBV28 and TRBJ2-3 for the parts outside the CDR3, the full variable domain is DVKVTQSSRYLVKRTGEKVFLECVQDMDHENMFWYRQDPGLGLRLIYFSYDVKMKEKGDIPEGYSVSREKKERFSLILESASTNQTSMYLCASSLVGGVTDTQYFGPGTRLTVL.

The rearrangement joins TRBV27 to TRBJ1-5, with 7 bases aligning to TRBD1. J was trimmed by 3 bases and V by 6 bases; bases with no gene match: 8. CDR3 size: 15 residues. CDR1 and CDR2 from the germline V gene are MNHEY and SMNVEV (reference sequence). The CDR3 is CASRTQGLVNQPQHF. The CDR3 DNA sequence: TGTGCCAGCAGAACACAGGGGTTAGTCAATCAGCCCCAGCATTTT.

The rearrangement uses TRBV27 and TRBJ2-5; 9 nucleotides agree with TRBD1. Germline CDR1 and CDR2: MNHEY and SMNVEV (reference sequence). With 6 bases clipped from V and 0 bases from J, the junction kept 5 bases outside the gene matches. The CDR3 runs 15 residues. The CDR3 DNA sequence: TGTGCCAGCAGGATGGGACAGGGATACCAAGAGACCCAGTACTTC. Translation gives CASRMGQGYQETQYF.

The chain joins TRBV7-3 to TRBJ1-1; TRBD1 aligns across 12 bases. With V trimmed by 5 bases and J by 7 bases, 5 bases remained unmatched. CDR1 is SGHTA, CDR2 FQGTGA, per germline. The CDR3 runs to 14 residues. CDR3 DNA: TGTGCCAGCAGCCCAGGGACAGGGGGCGATGAAGCTTTCTTT. Translating gives CASSPGTGGDEAFF.

This chain joins TRBV6-1 and TRBJ1-2; possible D gene TRBD1, 5 bases. Between the trimmed V and J ends, which lost 5 bases and 2 bases, there was a span of 9 bases. Per the germline V gene, CDR1 is MNHNS and CDR2 is SASEGT. CDR3 length equals 13 residues. In DNA form, the CDR3 reads TGTGCCAGCAGTCCGACAGAAAACTATGGCTACACCTTC. Protein: CASSPTENYGYTF.

The chain combines TRBV28 with TRBJ2-7, with TRBD2 matching 9 bases. The germline gives CDR1 MDHEN, CDR2 SYDVKM. CDR3 length: 15 amino acids. Trimming cost V 4 bases and J 3 bases; bases outside gene matches: 7. The CDR3 bases are TGTGCCAGCAGTTACAGTCCTAGCGGGGACTACGAGCAGTACGTC. Its protein is CASSYSPSGDYEQYV.

The chain combines TRBV4-1 with TRBJ2-2; D gene uncertain. CDR1 and CDR2 (germline): MGHRA, YSYEKL. The CDR3 has 12 residues. V dropped 4 bases and J dropped 7 bases, with 7 bases sitting between them. The DNA of the CDR3 is TGCGCCAGCAGCCCCACGGGCGGGGAGCTGTTTTTT. It yields the protein CASSPTGGELFF.

The V call is TRBV25-1, the J call TRBJ1-2; TRBD1 matches 9 bases. Unmatched junction bases numbered 4, after V lost 1 base and J lost 4 bases. This CDR3 spans 15 amino acids. Germline V gene sequence: CDR1 MGHDK, CDR2 SYGVNS. The CDR3 protein is CASSEWGTGIYGYTF. In DNA form, the CDR3 reads TGTGCCAGCAGTGAATGGGGGACAGGGATCTATGGCTACACCTTC.

The J gene is TRBJ2-3, the V gene TRBV7-9, with TRBD2 identical over 13 bases. V shed 3 bases and J 5 bases; nucleotides not matched to a gene: 8. CDR1 SEHNR and CDR2 FQNEAQ come from the germline V gene (reference sequence). The CDR3 spans 17 residues. CDR3 residues: CASSFPGTSGDRDTQYF. CDR3 in DNA: TGTGCCAGCAGCTTCCCTGGGACTAGCGGGGATAGAGATACGCAGTATTTT.

This CDR3 reads CASSFPGHYGYTF. The CDR3 nucleotides read TGTGCCAGCAGTTTTCCGGGACACTATGGCTACACCTTC. This chain links TRBV6-1 with TRBJ1-2; a weak D match, TRBD1 (5 bases). Trimming took 5 bases from V and 3 from J, leaving 10 bases between them. Germline CDR1 and CDR2: MNHNS and SASEGT. The CDR3 has 13 amino acids.

This rearrangement joins TRBV6-5 to TRBJ2-1; D gene ambiguous. In germline, CDR1 is MNHEY, CDR2 SVGAGI. The CDR3 length is 15 residues. V was trimmed by 3 bases and J by 3 bases, leaving 12 bases between them. The CDR3 loop reads CASSYRQPYYNEQFF. DNA of the CDR3: TGTGCCAGCAGTTATCGGCAGCCCTACTACAATGAGCAGTTCTTC.

The rearrangement joins TRBV27 to TRBJ2-7; tentatively, D is TRBD2 (7 bases). Germline V gene lookup returns CDR1 MNHEY and CDR2 SMNVEV (reference sequence). The CDR3 contains 15 residues. Deletions cut 2 bases from V and 5 bases from J, with 16 bases between. As DNA, the CDR3 is TGTGCCAGCAGTTTAGGGTGGGGGGGCGGCAACGAGCAGTACTTC. As protein: CASSLGWGGGNEQYF.

The chain links TRBV9 to TRBJ2-3; D is unresolved. The CDR3 totals 14 residues. Trimming cost V 0 bases and J 6 bases, with 11 bases left between them. The V gene's germline CDR1 is SGDLS and CDR2 YYNGEE. CDR3 DNA: TGTGCCAGCAGCGTAGATGGGGTCCCGGATACGCAGTATTTT. It encodes CASSVDGVPDTQYF.